The 9 T cell receptor beta chains in this list originate from one sample, sequenced in a study of blood T cell repertoires in COVID-19. Data came from immunoSEQ multiplex PCR; TCRdb stores just in-frame clones and leaves some out. The sample records hundreds of thousands of clones, around 86% being singletons. What was sequenced was peripheral blood. The receptors come from a woman aged 30 to 39 who had recovered from COVID-19.

This sequence joins TRBV6-2 or TRBV6-3 and TRBJ2-5; 7 nucleotides align to TRBD2. Germline V lookup: CDR1 MNHEY, CDR2 SVGEGT. Unmatched junction bases numbered 8, after V lost 4 bases and J lost 0 bases. The CDR3 loop spans 16 amino acids. The CDR3 sequence: CASSSRGGGYQETQYF. In DNA, the CDR3 is TGTGCCAGCAGTTCCCGAGGCGGGGGATACCAAGAGACCCAGTACTTC.

This chain connects TRBV18 to TRBJ2-1, with 10 bases identical to TRBD1. CDR1 KGHSH and CDR2 LQKENI come from the germline V gene. Trimming removed 5 bases from V and 9 bases from J; junction bases left unmatched: 13. The CDR3 covers 16 residues. CDR3 amino acids: CASSEARDRGKIEQFF. The CDR3 DNA sequence: TGTGCCAGCTCAGAAGCCCGGGACAGGGGCAAAATTGAGCAGTTCTTC.

The chain employs TRBV28 and TRBJ2-7; TRBD2 agrees at 10 bases. V shed 5 bases and J 2 bases; nucleotides not matched to a gene: 15. This CDR3 has 18 amino acids. Germline CDR1 MDHEN, CDR2 SYDVKM. The CDR3 DNA is TGTGCCAGCAGTGTTATGGGCTATAGCGGGAGGCCTACCTACGAGCAGTACTTC. This gives the protein CASSVMGYSGRPTYEQYF.

CDR3 sequence (DNA): TGTGCCAGCAGCCAAGGAGGAGATACGCAGTATTTT. As protein: CASSQGGDTQYF. V gene TRBV14 combines with J gene TRBJ2-3; no firm D call. V was cut by 1 base and J by 5 bases, with 4 bases left in between. In germline, CDR1 is SGHDN, CDR2 FVKESK. CDR3 length: 12 residues.

This chain joins TRBV10-1 and TRBJ2-5; a weak D match, TRBD1 (6 bases). V was shortened by 3 bases and J by 2 bases, with 16 bases between the two germline ends. Germline CDR1 WNHNN, CDR2 SYGVQD (reference sequence). This CDR3 contains 16 residues. In DNA, the CDR3 is TGCGCCAGCAGTGATTCCCTCCCGACAGGTCAAGAGACCCAGTACTTC. Its protein product is CASSDSLPTGQETQYF.

The chain has TRBV4-2 and TRBJ2-4; 7 bases are a match to TRBD2. Germline loops: CDR1 LGHNA, CDR2 YNFKEQ. V dropped 0 bases and J dropped 1; count of bases not matched to a gene: 3. The CDR3 spans 16 residues. CDR3 in DNA: TGTGCCAGCAGCCAAGAATTAGCGGGTGCCAAAAACATTCAGTACTTC. The encoded protein is CASSQELAGAKNIQYF.

V and J are TRBV7-8 and TRBJ2-3; 10 bases line up with TRBD2. CDR3 size: 16 residues. The germline gives CDR1 SGHVS, CDR2 FQNEAQ. V shed 2 bases and J 5 bases; nucleotides not matched to a gene: 7. The CDR3 DNA sequence: TGTGCCAGCAGCTTAAAGGCTAGCGGGAGTCGAGATACGCAGTATTTT. Its protein is CASSLKASGSRDTQYF.

In nucleotides, the CDR3 is TGTGCCAGCAGCTTAGCGGGGGCCCGGACGGCCCACGAGCAGTACTTC. Translation gives CASSLAGARTAHEQYF. The rearrangement joins TRBV7-2 to TRBJ2-7, with a weak D call TRBD1 (6 bases). The CDR3 is 16 amino acids. Trimming stripped 0 bases from V and 5 bases from J, with 17 bases between. The V gene's germline CDR1 is SGHTA and CDR2 FQGNSA.

The chain uses TRBV7-9 and TRBJ1-6, with D perhaps TRBD1 (6 bases). The CDR3 is made up of 16 amino acids. Germline loops: CDR1 SEHNR, CDR2 FQNEAQ (reference sequence). Trimming removed 6 bases at V and 5 bases at J, with 17 bases between. CDR3 in amino acids: CASSLDRSSNNSPLHF. CDR3 sequence (DNA): TGTGCCAGCAGTCTAGACAGGAGTAGCAATAATTCACCCCTCCACTTT.